This T cell receptor beta chain was recovered during a study of T cells in Graves' hyperthyroidism and ophthalmopathy. Authors of the study amplified TCR beta CDR3 regions from RNA transcripts. First-round RT-PCR with HTBI primers amplified the TCR CDR3 region. One entry per CDR3 protein results from TCRdb running MiXCR on the multiplex PCR reads. The sample consists of 610,000 or so distinct CDR3 sequences, 40% to 55% of them appearing once. If no ophthalmopathy progression occurred within 18 months, Graves' hyperthyroidism was stable. Each patient was aged 18 to 65 and had newly diagnosed hyperthyroidism of under 2 months' duration. Exclusion criteria comprised uncontrolled infection, other autoimmune disease, pregnancy or lactation. Study findings and constraints: Most thyroid clonotypes that were expanded above 0.001 also turned up in blood.

Of note for this clonotype: The target antigen is unknown.

Material: peripheral blood or thyroid tissue (not recorded which). This sequence was found in a woman aged 18 to 35 with Graves' hyperthyroidism.

CDR3 coding DNA: TGTGCCTGGGACAGGGCGAGGAACACTGAAGCTTTCTTT. Protein sequence: CAWDRARNTEAFF. V gene TRBV30 combines with J gene TRBJ1-1, with TRBD1 matching 7 bases. The V gene end was trimmed by 5 bases and the J gene end by 1 base; junction bases not matched to a gene: 4. In germline, CDR1 is GTSNPN, CDR2 SVGIG (reference sequence). The length of the CDR3 is 13 residues.